These 13 T cell receptor beta chains originate from one sample sequenced in a study of long-term antiretroviral therapy in people with HIV. The authors ran the immunoSEQ assay, v3.0, at survey level. Profiling relied on immunoSEQ multiplex PCR, and the TCRdb table lists in-frame clones only, not all of them. The data hold more than 20,000 clones, with 65% to 85% observed a single time. The specimen was unsorted PBMCs, collected 3 years after starting antiretroviral therapy. These receptors came from a man younger than 30 with HIV.

CDR3 bases: TGTGCCACCAGCAGAGTGGCGGGGGAGAACACCGGGGAGCTGTTTTTT. This codes for CATSRVAGENTGELFF. The chain links TRBV15 to TRBJ2-2; 7 nucleotides line up with TRBD2. Germline V CDR1 and CDR2: LNHNV, YYDKDF (reference sequence). This CDR3 spans 16 amino acids. The junction had 3 bases not matched to a gene; V was cut back by 1 base and J by 1 base.

This clone showed up just a few times. The chain uses TRBV6-1 and TRBJ2-7; TRBD1 matches 9 bases. CDR3 length: 13 amino acids. J lost 2 bases, V lost 6 bases, and 2 bases had no gene match. CDR1 and CDR2 from the germline V gene are MNHNS and SASEGT. This CDR3 reads CASSGDRAYEQYV. For the CDR3, the DNA is TGTGCCAGCAGCGGGGACAGGGCCTACGAGCAGTACGTC.

The V gene is TRBV5-4, the J gene TRBJ2-3; TRBD1 might be the D (6 bases). The V end lost 3 bases, the J end lost 0 bases, and 11 bases lay between the germline ends. Germline CDR1 SGHNT, CDR2 YYREEE (reference sequence). The CDR3 covers 15 residues. The CDR3 spells CASSWTVSSTDTQYF. As DNA, the CDR3 is TGTGCCAGCAGCTGGACAGTTTCTAGCACAGATACGCAGTATTTT.

The gene calls are TRBV6-1 and TRBJ2-3; weak D call: TRBD2 (6 bases). The CDR3 extends over 15 amino acids. Germline V gene data show CDR1 as MNHNS and CDR2 as SASEGT. V lost 8 bases, J lost 4 bases, and 19 bases lay in between. CDR3 DNA: TGTGCCAGCGCCTCTCTAGCGTATGTGGCAGATACGCAGTATTTT. This sequence encodes CASASLAYVADTQYF.

The rearrangement uses TRBV27 and TRBJ1-3; D is unresolved. V was clipped by 4 bases and J by 9 bases, with 7 bases between them. Germline lookup yields CDR1 MNHEY and CDR2 SMNVEV (reference sequence). This CDR3 is built from 11 residues. CDR3 DNA sequence: TGTGCCAGCAGTTATGGAGGCACCATATATTTT. Translated: CASSYGGTIYF.

V and J are TRBV10-1 and TRBJ1-2; D unresolved. Germline loops: CDR1 WNHNN, CDR2 SYGVQD (reference sequence). This CDR3 comprises 13 residues. Trimming left V 0 bases short and J 8 bases short, with 10 bases between. The CDR3 nucleotides read TGCGCCAGCAGTGAGTCGGCCGTGCGGGGCTACACCTTC. Translating gives CASSESAVRGYTF.

The V gene is TRBV9, the J gene TRBJ1-5, with D unresolved. Trimming took off 0 bases at V and 2 bases at J, with 21 bases between the two ends. The CDR3 extends over 19 amino acids. Germline values: CDR1 SGDLS, CDR2 YYNGEE. CDR3 bases: TGTGCCAGCAGCGTAGTCCGGGAGAACCCCATATTCGGCAATCAGCCCCAGCATTTT. Amino acids: CASSVVRENPIFGNQPQHF.

The chain is built from TRBV18 and TRBJ1-6; perhaps TRBD1 as D (5 bases). Germline CDR1 reads KGHSH; CDR2 reads LQKENI. The CDR3 spans 15 residues. The V end was cut by 3 bases, the J end by 8 bases, with 14 bases between. The chain's CDR3 is CASSPQGSEDSPLHF. The CDR3 nucleotides read TGTGCCAGCTCACCTCAGGGATCCGAGGATTCACCCCTCCACTTT.

This sequence joins TRBV7-8 and TRBJ2-7; D perhaps matches TRBD1 (5 bases). Between the trimmed V and J ends, which lost 1 base and 2 bases, there was a span of 15 bases. The CDR3 covers 16 residues. Germline-derived CDR1 and CDR2 are SGHVS and FQNEAQ. Here the CDR3 reads CASSLGQSFIPYEQYF. For the CDR3, the DNA is TGTGCCAGCAGCTTAGGACAGAGTTTCATACCCTACGAGCAGTACTTC.

The chain joins TRBV7-3 to TRBJ1-6; D is uncertain. This CDR3 contains 15 residues. The ends were cut back, 2 bases at V and 6 bases at J, with 11 bases in the middle. Germline V gene data show CDR1 as SGHTA and CDR2 as FQGTGA. The CDR3 bases are TGTGCCAGCAGCTTATTGGGCACTTTTAATTCACCCCTCCACTTT. Translated: CASSLLGTFNSPLHF.

This chain links TRBV4-2 with TRBJ1-2; D gene unclear. The CDR3 sequence is 17 residues long. Germline V gives CDR1 LGHNA, CDR2 YNFKEQ. V was shortened by 0 bases and J by 6 bases, with 20 bases between the two germline ends. The CDR3 nucleotides are TGTGCCAGCAGCCAAGAGCCCCCCGGGTCGACCCGAGATGGCTACACCTTC. It codes for CASSQEPPGSTRDGYTF.

This clone was seen just once. The chain uses TRBV28 and TRBJ2-7, with D unresolved. The CDR3 consists of 14 residues. The germline V gene encodes CDR1 MDHEN and CDR2 SYDVKM. V lost 1 base and J 10 bases, leaving 17 bases between the germline ends. The CDR3 protein is CASSLSGSYDPQYF. CDR3 coding DNA: TGTGCCAGCAGTTTATCCGGCAGCTACGATCCCCAGTACTTC.

This clone was seen only once. J is TRBJ1-5 and V is TRBV30; no clear D gene. Trimming stripped 0 bases from V and 3 bases from J, with 12 bases between. Germline loops: CDR1 GTSNPN, CDR2 SVGIG (reference sequence). This CDR3 comprises 15 residues. CDR3 DNA: TGTGCCTGGAGTGTACGTCTTCTGGACAATCAGCCCCAGCATTTT. Translated, it gives CAWSVRLLDNQPQHF.